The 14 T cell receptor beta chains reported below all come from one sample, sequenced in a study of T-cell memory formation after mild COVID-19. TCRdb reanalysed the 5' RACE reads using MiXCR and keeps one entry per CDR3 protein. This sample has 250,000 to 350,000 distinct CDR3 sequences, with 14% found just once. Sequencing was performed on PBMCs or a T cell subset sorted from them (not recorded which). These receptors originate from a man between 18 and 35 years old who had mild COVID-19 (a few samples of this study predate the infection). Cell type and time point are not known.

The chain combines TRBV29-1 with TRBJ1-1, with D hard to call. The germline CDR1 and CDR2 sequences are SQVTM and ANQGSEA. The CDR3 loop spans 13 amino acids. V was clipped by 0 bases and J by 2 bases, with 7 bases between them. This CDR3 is CSVEEVLNTEAFF. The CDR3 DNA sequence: TGCAGCGTTGAAGAGGTTCTAAACACTGAAGCTTTCTTT.

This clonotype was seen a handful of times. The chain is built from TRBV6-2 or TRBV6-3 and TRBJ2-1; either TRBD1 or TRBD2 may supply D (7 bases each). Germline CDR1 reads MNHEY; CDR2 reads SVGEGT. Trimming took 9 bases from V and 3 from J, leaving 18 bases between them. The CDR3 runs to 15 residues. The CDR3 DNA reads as TGTGCCAGTAGAACAGGGGACTACTACTACAATGAGCAGTTCTTC. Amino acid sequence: CASRTGDYYYNEQFF.

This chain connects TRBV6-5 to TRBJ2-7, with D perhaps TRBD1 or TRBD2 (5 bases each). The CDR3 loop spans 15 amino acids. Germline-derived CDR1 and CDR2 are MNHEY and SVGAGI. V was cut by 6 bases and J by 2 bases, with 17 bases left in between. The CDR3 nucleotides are TGTGCCAGCAGCCTCGGGACGGGGACCACCTACGAGCAGTACTTC. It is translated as CASSLGTGTTYEQYF.

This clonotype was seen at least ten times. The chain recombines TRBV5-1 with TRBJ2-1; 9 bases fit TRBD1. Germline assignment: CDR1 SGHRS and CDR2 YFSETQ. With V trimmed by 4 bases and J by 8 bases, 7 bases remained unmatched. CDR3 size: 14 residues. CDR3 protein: CASSPGTGSDEQFF. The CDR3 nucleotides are TGCGCCAGCAGCCCCGGGACAGGGTCCGATGAGCAGTTCTTC.

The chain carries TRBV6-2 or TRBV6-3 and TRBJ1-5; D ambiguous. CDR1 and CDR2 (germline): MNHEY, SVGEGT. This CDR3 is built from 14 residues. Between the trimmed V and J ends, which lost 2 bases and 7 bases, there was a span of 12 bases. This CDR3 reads CASSYRRVGQPQHF. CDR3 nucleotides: TGTGCCAGCAGTTACAGGAGGGTTGGCCAGCCCCAGCATTTT.

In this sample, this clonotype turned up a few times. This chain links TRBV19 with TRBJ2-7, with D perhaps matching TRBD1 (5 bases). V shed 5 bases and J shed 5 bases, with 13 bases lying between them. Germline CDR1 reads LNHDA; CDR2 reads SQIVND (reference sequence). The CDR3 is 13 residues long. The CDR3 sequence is CASSSSWGDEQYF. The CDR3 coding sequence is TGTGCCAGTAGTTCGTCATGGGGCGACGAGCAGTACTTC.

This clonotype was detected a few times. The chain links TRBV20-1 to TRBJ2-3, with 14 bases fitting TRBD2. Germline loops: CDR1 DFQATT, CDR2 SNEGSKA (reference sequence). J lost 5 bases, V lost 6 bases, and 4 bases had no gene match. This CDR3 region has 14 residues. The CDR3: CSATSGGAGDTQYF. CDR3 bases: TGCAGTGCGACTAGCGGGGGGGCCGGAGATACGCAGTATTTT.

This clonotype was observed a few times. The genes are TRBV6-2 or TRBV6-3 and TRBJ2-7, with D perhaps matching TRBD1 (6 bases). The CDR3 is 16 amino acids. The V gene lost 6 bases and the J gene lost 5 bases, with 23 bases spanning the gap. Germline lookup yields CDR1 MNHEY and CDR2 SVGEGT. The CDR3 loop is CASSLQNRAAYDEQYF. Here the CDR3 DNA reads TGTGCCAGCAGCCTACAAAACAGGGCCGCCTACGACGAGCAGTACTTC.

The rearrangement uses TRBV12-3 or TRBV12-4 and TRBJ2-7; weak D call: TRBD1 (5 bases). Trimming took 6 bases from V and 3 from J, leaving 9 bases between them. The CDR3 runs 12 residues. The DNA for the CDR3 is TGTGCCAGCAGGTCGGACATCTACGAGCAGTACTTC. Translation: CASRSDIYEQYF.

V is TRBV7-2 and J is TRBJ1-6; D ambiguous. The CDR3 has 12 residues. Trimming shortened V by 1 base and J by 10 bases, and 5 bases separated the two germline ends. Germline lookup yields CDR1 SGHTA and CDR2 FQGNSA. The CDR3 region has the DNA TGTGCCAGCAGCTTAGTACCCTCACCCCTCCACTTT. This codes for CASSLVPSPLHF.

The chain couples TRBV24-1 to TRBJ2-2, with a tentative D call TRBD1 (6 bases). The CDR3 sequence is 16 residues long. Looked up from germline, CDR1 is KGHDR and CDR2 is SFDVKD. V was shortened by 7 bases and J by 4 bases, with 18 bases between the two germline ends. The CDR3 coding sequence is TGTGCCACCAGCCCCGCATATTCAGGGGCCACCGGGGAGCTGTTTTTT. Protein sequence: CATSPAYSGATGELFF.

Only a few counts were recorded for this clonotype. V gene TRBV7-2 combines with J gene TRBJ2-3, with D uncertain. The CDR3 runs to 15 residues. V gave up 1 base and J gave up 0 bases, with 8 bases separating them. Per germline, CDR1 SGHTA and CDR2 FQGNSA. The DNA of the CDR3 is TGTGCCAGCAGCTTAGGGGTCGGGAGCACAGATACGCAGTATTTT. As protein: CASSLGVGSTDTQYF.

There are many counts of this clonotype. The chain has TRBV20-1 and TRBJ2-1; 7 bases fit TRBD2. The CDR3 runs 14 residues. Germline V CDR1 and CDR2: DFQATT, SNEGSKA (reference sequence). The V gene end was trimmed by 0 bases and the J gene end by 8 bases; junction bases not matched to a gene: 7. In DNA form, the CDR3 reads TGCAGTGCTAGAGACAGGACGGCGGGGGATGAGCAGTTCTTC. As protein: CSARDRTAGDEQFF.

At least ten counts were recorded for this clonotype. The chain's CDR3 is CASSYSGGAGANVLTF. The CDR3 nucleotides read TGTGCCAGCAGTTACTCGGGGGGGGCTGGGGCCAACGTCCTGACTTTC. This chain connects TRBV6-5 to TRBJ2-6; 7 bases map to TRBD2. This CDR3 has 16 residues. The V gene end was trimmed by 0 bases and the J gene end by 2 bases; junction bases not matched to a gene: 1. CDR1 and CDR2 from the germline V gene are MNHEY and SVGAGI.